Following are 27 T cell receptor beta chains from one sample sequenced in a study of cytomegalovirus exposure and HLA in healthy donors (dated by TCRdb to the late 2010s). The protocol used for the library was the immunoSEQ multiplex PCR assay. The multiplex PCR relied on a mix of 60 forward primers for TCR Vbeta segments and 13 reverse primers for TCR Jbeta segments. In TCRdb, the immuneACCESS table is reduced to in-frame sequences with V and J assigned. These tables do not hold every clone; where another copy was compared, an unresolved V gene accounts for under half, and the others remain unexplained. The sample has about 150,000 clones on record, around 75% of them singletons. The ten largest clones add up to approximately 2.8% of the sample. Sequencing was carried out using PBMCs. The receptors here all came from a male donor in good health and CMV-seronegative.

A few counts support this clone. The chain employs TRBV30 and TRBJ1-1, with D tentatively TRBD1 (5 bases). Germline V gene lookup returns CDR1 GTSNPN and CDR2 SVGIG (reference sequence). V lost 3 bases, J lost 1 base, and 9 bases lay in between. The CDR3 has 13 amino acids. CDR3 sequence (DNA): TGTGCCTGGAGGCCGGGGGGGAACACTGAAGCTTTCTTT. This codes for CAWRPGGNTEAFF.

The CDR3 region has the DNA TGTGCCAGCAAACCCGACAGGGGGCCGGGAGATACGCAGTATTTT. Its translation is CASKPDRGPGDTQYF. The V gene is TRBV6-5, the J gene TRBJ2-3, with 10 bases matching TRBD1. The V segment lost 7 bases and the J segment 5 bases; nucleotides outside the gene matches: 9. CDR3 length: 15 residues. Germline values: CDR1 MNHEY, CDR2 SVGAGI.

The genes are TRBV4-1 and TRBJ2-1; 13 nucleotides align to TRBD2. There are 15 residues in the CDR3. CDR1 and CDR2 (germline): MGHRA, YSYEKL. With V trimmed by 3 bases and J by 8 bases, 4 bases remained unmatched. CDR3 DNA sequence: TGCGCCAGCAGCCACGGACTAGCGGGAGACTATGAGCAGTTCTTC. Residues: CASSHGLAGDYEQFF.

The V and J genes are TRBV2 and TRBJ1-3, with D tentatively TRBD1 (5 bases). The CDR3 loop spans 16 amino acids. Germline V gene sequence: CDR1 SNHLY, CDR2 FYNNEI. The V gene lost 6 bases and the J gene lost 3 bases, with 18 bases spanning the gap. The CDR3 loop reads CASSRAGKKVGNTIYF. DNA for the CDR3: TGTGCCAGCAGCAGAGCAGGGAAAAAGGTTGGAAACACCATATATTTT.

This chain uses TRBV5-1 with TRBJ2-3; D possibly corresponds to TRBD2 (7 bases). Germline V gene lookup returns CDR1 SGHRS and CDR2 YFSETQ. The length of the CDR3 is 20 residues. The V and J ends lost 4 bases and 0 bases respectively, with 27 bases between them. In nucleotides, the CDR3 is TGCGCCAGCAGCGCAACGGGGCGAGGGGGGGTCCTTCCTAGCACAGATACGCAGTATTTT. Protein sequence: CASSATGRGGVLPSTDTQYF.

V is TRBV7-6 and J is TRBJ1-1, with D tentatively TRBD1 (6 bases). V was shortened by 2 bases and J by 5 bases, with 9 bases between the two germline ends. The CDR3 spans 13 residues. The V gene's germline CDR1 is SGHVS and CDR2 FNYEAQ. The DNA of the CDR3 is TGTGCCAGCAGCTTAAAGAGGGGGACTGAAGCTTTCTTT. Its protein is CASSLKRGTEAFF. Drawing the rest from reference TRBV7-6 and TRBJ1-1, the complete variable domain is GAGVSQSPRYKVTKRGQDVALRCDPISGHVSLYWYRQALGQGPEFLTYFNYEAQQDKSGLPNDRFSAERPEGSISTLTIQRTEQRDSAMYRCASSLKRGTEAFFGQGTRLTVV.

This clone was observed a few times. The junction departs from the called germline gene at one end, perhaps through a read error. The chain employs TRBV7-9 and TRBJ2-3; D perhaps matches TRBD2 (6 bases). The V gene's germline CDR1 is SEHNR and CDR2 FQNEAQ (reference sequence). The CDR3 has 16 residues. The CDR3 spells CSSSPPLSGGADTQYF. CDR3 nucleotide sequence: TGTTCCAGCAGCCCGCCTCTTTCGGGCGGGGCGGATACGCAGTATTTT.

This clone was seen a single time. The CDR3 is CASSLARGQGNTIYF. CDR3 sequence (DNA): TGTGCCAGCAGCTTAGCCAGGGGGCAAGGAAACACCATATATTTT. The chain uses TRBV7-2 and TRBJ1-3, with 8 bases matching TRBD1. CDR1 and CDR2 (germline): SGHTA, FQGNSA. The CDR3 is made up of 15 amino acids. With V trimmed by 0 bases and J by 4 bases, 2 bases remained unmatched.

This clone was detected ten times or more. CDR3 DNA: TGCAGTGCTAGAGTGAGCACTGAAGCTTTCTTT. It is translated as CSARVSTEAFF. The V gene is TRBV20-1, the J gene TRBJ1-1; D is unclear. V was trimmed by 1 base and J by 4 bases, leaving 4 bases between them. The germline CDR1 and CDR2 sequences are DFQATT and SNEGSKA (reference sequence). The CDR3 spans 11 residues.

The V call is TRBV19, the J call TRBJ2-1; 7 bases match TRBD1. The CDR3 spans 16 residues. CDR1 and CDR2 from the germline V gene are LNHDA and SQIVND (reference sequence). The trim removed 0 bases at V and 3 bases at J, leaving 5 bases unmatched. The CDR3 region is CASSIDLTGFYNEQFF. For the CDR3, the DNA is TGTGCCAGTAGTATAGATCTGACAGGGTTCTACAATGAGCAGTTCTTC.

The V and J genes are TRBV6-1 and TRBJ1-1; TRBD1 might be the D (5 bases). Looked up from germline, CDR1 is MNHNS and CDR2 is SASEGT. V was trimmed by 8 bases and J by 4 bases, leaving 11 bases between them. The CDR3 is 12 residues long. The CDR3 nucleotides read TGTGCCAGCGACAGAGCGATCACTGAAGCTTTCTTT. Translation: CASDRAITEAFF.

The chain has TRBV6-5 and TRBJ1-2, with TRBD1 as a possible D gene (5 bases). Germline CDR1 and CDR2: MNHEY and SVGAGI. The germline V and J ends were trimmed by 2 bases and 4 bases, with 11 bases remaining between them. The CDR3 spans 14 residues. The CDR3 coding sequence is TGTGCCAGCAGTTACGGGGGGAACTTCTATGGCTACACCTTC. Translation: CASSYGGNFYGYTF.

This clone was observed a few times. This sequence joins TRBV28 and TRBJ2-7; maybe TRBD1 (5 bases). CDR3 size: 15 residues. V dropped 7 bases and J dropped 0 bases, with 16 bases sitting between them. CDR1 and CDR2 from the germline V gene are MDHEN and SYDVKM. The CDR3, as DNA: TGTGCCAGCAATTCTCGTGACAGCAGCTCCTACGAGCAGTACTTC. It translates to CASNSRDSSSYEQYF.

V gene TRBV7-9 combines with J gene TRBJ2-7, with D possibly being TRBD1 (6 bases). Per the germline V gene, CDR1 is SEHNR and CDR2 is FQNEAQ (reference sequence). The CDR3 loop spans 12 amino acids. The V gene lost 5 bases and the J gene lost 4 bases, with 9 bases spanning the gap. CDR3 in amino acids: CASSEGVYEQYF. The CDR3 nucleotides read TGTGCCAGCAGCGAGGGGGTGTACGAGCAGTACTTC.

The rearrangement links TRBV28 to TRBJ1-5; D uncertain. This CDR3 has 13 amino acids. V lost 4 bases, J lost 2 bases, and 6 bases lay in between. CDR1 MDHEN and CDR2 SYDVKM come from the germline V gene. This CDR3 reads CASSYSGNQPQHF. In DNA, the CDR3 is TGTGCCAGCAGTTACTCGGGCAATCAGCCCCAGCATTTT. The variable domain in full, with the rest retrieved from reference TRBV28 and TRBJ1-5, is DVKVTQSSRYLVKRTGEKVFLECVQDMDHENMFWYRQDPGLGLRLIYFSYDVKMKEKGDIPEGYSVSREKKERFSLILESASTNQTSMYLCASSYSGNQPQHFGDGTRLSIL.

About this clone: The sample has other DNA sequences that encode this CDR3 too. The gene calls are TRBV5-1 and TRBJ2-5; TRBD1 matches 8 bases. Germline assignment: CDR1 SGHRS and CDR2 YFSETQ. This CDR3 is 14 amino acids long. Losses at the gene ends were 2 bases for V and 4 bases for J; bases not matched to a gene: 4. The CDR3 loop reads CASSFTGGRETQYF. The CDR3 DNA is TGCGCCAGCAGCTTTACAGGGGGTCGAGAGACCCAGTACTTC. Together with reference TRBV5-1 and TRBJ2-5, the CDR3 gives the full variable domain: KAGVTQTPRYLIKTRGQQVTLSCSPISGHRSVSWYQQTPGQGLQFLFEYFSETQRNKGNFPGRFSGRQFSNSRSEMNVSTLELGDSALYLCASSFTGGRETQYFGPGTRLLVL.

The V call is TRBV28, the J call TRBJ1-2; TRBD1 agrees at 9 bases. CDR3 length: 13 residues. Per the germline V gene, CDR1 is MDHEN and CDR2 is SYDVKM. V shed 6 bases, J shed 8 bases, and the junction held 7 bases outside the gene matches. The CDR3 DNA follows: TGTGCCAGCAGAGCTGGGACAGGGAGAGGCTACACCTTC. Protein sequence: CASRAGTGRGYTF.

The rearrangement uses TRBV7-2 and TRBJ2-5; possible D gene TRBD1, 5 bases. Matching the DNA end better, TRBJ2-7 makes the J call doubtful. Germline V gene data show CDR1 as SGHTA and CDR2 as FQGNSA. The CDR3 loop spans 13 amino acids. The CDR3: CASSEGVRNEQYF. Written as DNA, the CDR3 is TGTGCCAGCAGCGAAGGGGTGCGCAACGAGCAGTACTTC.

The chain has TRBV5-4 and TRBJ2-2; perhaps TRBD2 as D (5 bases). V shed 5 bases and J shed 4 bases, with 21 bases lying between them. Germline loops: CDR1 SGHNT, CDR2 YYREEE (reference sequence). This CDR3 is built from 17 residues. CDR3 sequence (DNA): TGTGCCAGCAGTGCTAGCCTCCCGGGCAGGACCACCGGGGAGCTGTTTTTT. Residues: CASSASLPGRTTGELFF.

This sequence joins TRBV30 and TRBJ1-5; 8 bases are a match to TRBD1. The CDR3 runs 13 residues. V trimming: 3 bases; J trimming: 6 bases; junction bases outside the gene matches: 4. Germline values: CDR1 GTSNPN, CDR2 SVGIG (reference sequence). As DNA, the CDR3 is TGTGCCTGGAGACAGGGGGTAAGTCAGCCCCAGCATTTT. Encoded protein: CAWRQGVSQPQHF.

The chain employs TRBV19 and TRBJ2-1; 9 bases map to TRBD2. This CDR3 spans 16 amino acids. Germline CDR1 reads LNHDA; CDR2 reads SQIVND (reference sequence). The V gene end was trimmed by 2 bases and the J gene end by 2 bases; junction bases not matched to a gene: 4. As DNA, the CDR3 is TGTGCCAGTAGTATACGGAGCGGGGGGACCTACAATGAGCAGTTCTTC. This encodes CASSIRSGGTYNEQFF.

The chain couples TRBV2 to TRBJ2-3; D may be TRBD1 (6 bases). CDR3 length: 14 residues. The V gene's germline CDR1 is SNHLY and CDR2 FYNNEI. Trimming pared 9 bases from V and 1 base from J, leaving 14 bases between. CDR3 DNA sequence: TGTGCCAGGGATAGGGGGAAGGGCACAGATACGCAGTATTTT. It encodes CARDRGKGTDTQYF.

V gene TRBV5-6 combines with J gene TRBJ2-7, with 7 bases fitting TRBD1. With V trimmed by 0 bases and J by 5 bases, 11 bases remained unmatched. Germline V gene sequence: CDR1 SGHDT, CDR2 YYEEEE. This CDR3 region has 16 residues. The chain's CDR3 is CASSLGDTGASDEQYF. The CDR3 coding sequence is TGTGCCAGCAGCTTGGGGGACACAGGGGCCTCGGACGAGCAGTACTTC.

About this clone: One junction end does not reproduce the germline sequence, and a read error may be involved. This chain uses TRBV9 with TRBJ2-1; possibly TRBD1 for D (6 bases). CDR3 size: 13 residues. CDR1 is SGDLS, CDR2 YYNGEE, per germline. CDR3 protein: CASSVLMDSEVVF. The CDR3 nucleotides are TGTGCCAGCAGCGTACTCATGGACAGTGAAGTGGTCTTC. Using reference TRBV9 and TRBJ2-1 for the parts outside the CDR3, the full variable domain is DSGVTQTPKHLITATGQRVTLRCSPRSGDLSVYWYQQSLDQGLQFLIQYYNGEERAKGNILERFSAQQFPDLHSELNLSSLELGDSALYFCASSVLMDSEVVFGPGTRLTVL.

The CDR3 loop reads CASSPAGSGKYNEQFF. The CDR3 nucleotides are TGTGCCAGCAGTCCCGCCGGGAGCGGGAAATACAATGAGCAGTTCTTC. V is TRBV27 and J is TRBJ2-1; 7 nucleotides match TRBD2. V was pared by 5 bases and J by 4 bases, with 11 bases of the junction left unmatched. CDR1 MNHEY and CDR2 SMNVEV come from the germline V gene (reference sequence). This CDR3 region has 16 residues.

The V gene is TRBV6-5, the J gene TRBJ1-6, with 7 bases lining up with TRBD1. With V trimmed by 6 bases and J by 7 bases, 6 bases remained unmatched. From germline, CDR1 is MNHEY and CDR2 SVGAGI. The CDR3 sequence is 14 residues long. CDR3: CASRRTGGNSPLHF. CDR3 bases: TGTGCCAGCAGGAGGACAGGTGGGAATTCACCCCTCCACTTT.

This clone was recorded only once. The V call is TRBV19, the J call TRBJ2-3, with 7 bases matching TRBD2. Unmatched junction bases numbered 11, after V lost 4 bases and J lost 4 bases. Germline-derived CDR1 and CDR2 are LNHDA and SQIVND (reference sequence). The CDR3 contains 16 residues. The CDR3 DNA follows: TGTGCCAGTAGTAACCCGGGGGGATTCCATCCAGATACGCAGTATTTT. As protein: CASSNPGGFHPDTQYF.